This T cell receptor (beta chain) was documented in a study of T cells after yellow fever vaccination. Across the study: SMART-Seq v4 Ultra Low Input handled preparation of low-cell-number fractions. Overall study findings and caveats: Researchers report a weaker secondary response that nonetheless peaked faster, day 5 versus 15. FACS-sorted repertoires might harbor abundant contaminating clonotypes from the bulk population.

Universal primer sites and UMIs were introduced during 5'RACE template-switching synthesis of TCR cDNA. TCRdb re-called the 5' RACE reads with MiXCR, one entry per CDR3 protein. The table includes some 670,000 distinct CDR3 sequences, 12% detected once. CDR3 size: 17 residues. Looked up from germline, CDR1 is DFQATT and CDR2 is SNEGSKA (reference sequence). V lost 5 bases and J lost 0; bases outside the gene matches: 13. About this clonotype: Its antigen is currently unknown.

The sequence came from a young man who received the YFV17D yellow fever vaccine. The V and J genes are TRBV20-1 and TRBJ2-3, with 8 bases lining up with TRBD1. The sequencing here drew on PBMCs, taken on the day of the yellow fever booster vaccination. DNA of the CDR3: TGCAGTGCTGCGGCAGGGGGCGCTCCCACTAGCACAGATACGCAGTATTTT. Translating it yields CSAAAGGAPTSTDTQYF.